The T cell receptor beta chain under discussion was sequenced for a study of blood T cell repertoires in COVID-19. About the study: Sites in the United States, Italy and Spain provided acute and convalescent COVID-19 samples. The cDNA or gDNA used as material had been derived from T cells, B-cell-depleted T cells, or PBMCs.

Original data processing: Scientists estimated how many nucleated cells there were by amplifying reference gene primers. Generated by immunoSEQ multiplex PCR, the TCRdb table keeps only in-frame clones and is missing some. The V and J calls and clone size come from that table; D and trimming were worked out from the DNA. Of tens of thousands of clones in the sample, about 85% were seen once. The V gene end was trimmed by 0 bases and the J gene end by 0 bases; junction bases not matched to a gene: 3. Germline CDR1 SGHRS, CDR2 YFSETQ. This CDR3 has 15 amino acids. The chain links TRBV5-1 to TRBJ2-7; 7 bases are a match to TRBD2. What was sequenced was peripheral blood. The source is a man at least 80 years old with acute or convalescent COVID-19. The CDR3 is CASSLAGGSSYEQYF. Here the CDR3 DNA reads TGCGCCAGCAGCTTGGCCGGGGGGAGCTCCTACGAGCAGTACTTC.